What follows are 26 T cell receptor beta chains derived from one specimen sequenced in a study of blood T cell repertoires in COVID-19 (dated by TCRdb to about 2020). Preparation of the library involved the immunoSEQ multiplex PCR assay. Drawn from immuneACCESS, this table holds only the in-frame rearrangements with V and J called that TCRdb kept. Clones are partly lost; checked studies trace under half to an unresolved V gene and leave the rest unexplained. In this sample the table shows about 280,000 clones, 90% of which occur a single time. Less than 2% of the sample lies in the top ten. The specimen was PBMCs or T cells enriched from blood (not recorded which). The origin of the receptors is a woman in her late teens or twenties with acute COVID-19.

The chain has TRBV10-3 and TRBJ2-7; 7 nucleotides line up with TRBD2. This CDR3 spans 15 amino acids. The trim removed 0 bases at V and 3 bases at J, leaving 5 bases unmatched. The germline V gene has CDR1 ENHRY and CDR2 SYGVKD. CDR3 residues: CAISESTSTRYEQYF. CDR3 nucleotide sequence: TGTGCCATCAGTGAGTCGACTAGCACCCGCTACGAGCAGTACTTC.

CDR3 sequence (DNA): TGCGCCAGCAGCCACCAAAGTGGGGGGGCTTACAATGAGCAGTTCTTC. The encoded protein is CASSHQSGGAYNEQFF. The chain is built from TRBV4-3 and TRBJ2-1, with D possibly being TRBD2 (7 bases). The V end lost 3 bases, the J end lost 4 bases, and 16 bases lay between the germline ends. In germline, CDR1 is LGHNA, CDR2 YSLEER. The CDR3 sequence is 16 residues long.

This clone came up once. The chain is built from TRBV7-9 and TRBJ2-2; D is possibly TRBD2 (6 bases). The germline CDR1 and CDR2 sequences are SEHNR and FQNEAQ (reference sequence). The CDR3 is 15 residues long. With 0 bases removed from V and 7 bases from J, the gap between germline ends came to 12 bases. CDR3 protein: CASSLAPGVSGELFF. Written as DNA, the CDR3 is TGTGCCAGCAGCTTAGCGCCGGGGGTAAGCGGGGAGCTGTTTTTT.

The genes are TRBV5-1 and TRBJ2-2; the D gene is possibly TRBD1 (5 bases). Germline values: CDR1 SGHRS, CDR2 YFSETQ. This CDR3 has 15 amino acids. The ends were cut back, 2 bases at V and 0 bases at J, with 8 bases in the middle. For the CDR3, the DNA is TGCGCCAGCAGCTTCAGGGATACGAACACCGGGGAGCTGTTTTTT. Translating gives CASSFRDTNTGELFF.

This chain links TRBV19 with TRBJ1-4; D is perhaps TRBD1 (5 bases). The CDR3 covers 14 residues. V lost 5 bases and J lost 2, with 9 bases in between. The germline gives CDR1 LNHDA, CDR2 SQIVND (reference sequence). CDR3 in amino acids: CASSWGGTNEKLFF. The CDR3 coding sequence is TGTGCCAGTAGTTGGGGGGGTACTAATGAAAAACTGTTTTTT. Drawing the rest from reference TRBV19 and TRBJ1-4, the complete variable domain is DGGITQSPKYLFRKEGQNVTLSCEQNLNHDAMYWYRQDPGQGLRLIYYSQIVNDFQKGDIAEGYSVSREKKESFPLTVTSAQKNPTAFYLCASSWGGTNEKLFFGSGTQLSVL.

The chain links TRBV4-2 to TRBJ2-7; 9 positions agree with TRBD2. V lost 0 bases to trimming and J lost 4 bases; unmatched junction nucleotides: 4. Germline-derived CDR1 and CDR2 are LGHNA and YNFKEQ. The length of the CDR3 is 15 residues. The CDR3 is CASSQDLAGMYEQYF. The DNA for the CDR3 is TGTGCCAGCAGCCAAGATCTAGCGGGAATGTACGAGCAGTACTTC.

V is TRBV6-2 or TRBV6-3 and J is TRBJ2-4; 7 bases match TRBD2. Germline V lookup: CDR1 MNHEY, CDR2 SVGEGT. The CDR3 contains 17 residues. V was clipped by 4 bases and J by 2 bases; unmatched bases: 11. The CDR3 DNA reads TGTGCCAGCAGTTTTCCCATTGTGGGGGGGACCAAAAACATTCAGTACTTC. Its translation: CASSFPIVGGTKNIQYF.

The chain employs TRBV12-3 or TRBV12-4 and TRBJ2-7; D unresolved. V was pared by 5 bases and J by 3 bases, with 11 bases between. The CDR3 covers 13 residues. CDR3 protein: CASSPPPGYEQYF. In DNA, the CDR3 is TGTGCCAGCAGTCCCCCGCCAGGCTACGAGCAGTACTTC.

The genes are TRBV10-2 and TRBJ2-5, with 15 bases identical to TRBD2. The junction had 11 bases not matched to a gene; V was cut back by 8 bases and J by 7 bases. This CDR3 is built from 16 residues. Germline CDR1 is WSHSY and CDR2 is SAAADI. The DNA for the CDR3 is TGCGCCAGCGGACTAGCGGGAGGGCCGGGGTCTGCGACCCAGTACTTC. Translating it yields CASGLAGGPGSATQYF.

This rearrangement joins TRBV27 to TRBJ2-7; TRBD2 matches 7 bases. Trimming cost V 4 bases and J 3 bases; bases outside gene matches: 9. CDR1 is MNHEY, CDR2 SMNVEV, per germline (reference sequence). This CDR3 spans 15 amino acids. The CDR3 loop reads CASSSSPSGYYEQYF. The CDR3, as DNA: TGTGCCAGCAGTTCCTCCCCTAGCGGATACTACGAGCAGTACTTC.

The chain carries TRBV5-6 and TRBJ1-2; 9 nucleotides match TRBD1. Trimming took 5 bases from V and 6 from J; bases not matched to a gene: 14. The CDR3 is 16 amino acids. Germline V gene data show CDR1 as SGHDT and CDR2 as YYEEEE. The CDR3 sequence: CASSRYSGTGKDGYTF. In DNA, the CDR3 is TGTGCCAGCAGTCGTTATTCCGGGACAGGGAAAGATGGCTACACCTTC.

The chain carries TRBV30 and TRBJ2-5; 9 bases map to TRBD1. The trim removed 5 bases at V and 0 bases at J, leaving 7 bases unmatched. CDR1 and CDR2 from the germline V gene are GTSNPN and SVGIG (reference sequence). The CDR3 is made up of 15 amino acids. The CDR3 region is CAWQKGDRDQETQYF. The CDR3 nucleotides read TGTGCCTGGCAAAAGGGGGACAGGGACCAAGAGACCCAGTACTTC.

CDR3 residues: CASSFLAGHPGGPDTQYF. As DNA, the CDR3 is TGTGCCAGCAGCTTTCTAGCGGGTCACCCCGGAGGGCCAGATACGCAGTATTTT. The chain is built from TRBV5-5 and TRBJ2-3, with 8 bases aligning to TRBD2. The V gene end was trimmed by 2 bases and the J gene end by 4 bases; junction bases not matched to a gene: 15. The CDR3 length is 18 residues. CDR1 and CDR2 from the germline V gene are SGHKS and YYEKEE (reference sequence).

This chain uses TRBV11-2 with TRBJ2-3, with 8 bases matching TRBD1. CDR1 is SGHAT and CDR2 is FQNNGV in the germline V gene. The CDR3 sequence is 18 residues long. V was clipped by 1 base and J by 3 bases; unmatched bases: 12. CDR3 coding DNA: TGTGCCAGCAGCTTAGGCCCGGGGCAGGGGGCAGGTACAGATACGCAGTATTTT. It codes for CASSLGPGQGAGTDTQYF. The whole variable domain, filled in from reference TRBV11-2 and TRBJ2-3, reads EAGVAQSPRYKIIEKRQSVAFWCNPISGHATLYWYQQILGQGPKLLIQFQNNGVVDDSQLPKDRFSAERLKGVDSTLKIQPAKLEDSAVYLCASSLGPGQGAGTDTQYFGPGTRLTVL.

This chain links TRBV7-2 with TRBJ1-1; no firm D call. Trimming removed 0 bases at V and 3 bases at J, with 8 bases between. This CDR3 is built from 14 residues. Looked up from germline, CDR1 is SGHTA and CDR2 is FQGNSA. The CDR3 reads CASSLAEGYTEAFF. CDR3 DNA: TGTGCCAGCAGCTTAGCGGAGGGATACACTGAAGCTTTCTTT.

The chain recombines TRBV19 with TRBJ2-3; the D is unclear. Germline-derived CDR1 and CDR2 are LNHDA and SQIVND (reference sequence). CDR3 length equals 17 residues. V was shortened by 2 bases and J by 2 bases, with 17 bases between the two germline ends. In DNA, the CDR3 is TGTGCCAGTAGTATACGGGTGCTCTCCAAACCCACAGATACGCAGTATTTT. This translates into CASSIRVLSKPTDTQYF.

The gene calls are TRBV5-1 and TRBJ1-6; possible D gene TRBD1, 5 bases. The CDR3 is 13 residues long. V shed 4 bases and J shed 6 bases, with 8 bases lying between them. Germline-derived CDR1 and CDR2 are SGHRS and YFSETQ. CDR3 amino acids: CASSADTNSPLHF. The CDR3 coding sequence is TGCGCCAGCAGCGCGGACACTAATTCACCCCTCCACTTT.

This clone was found once. This chain uses TRBV27 with TRBJ2-7; 12 positions agree with TRBD2. V lost 5 bases, J lost 3 bases, and 11 bases stayed unmatched. The CDR3 loop spans 17 amino acids. Germline V gives CDR1 MNHEY, CDR2 SMNVEV (reference sequence). In nucleotides, the CDR3 is TGTGCCAGCAGTCCGAAAACTGGGACTAGCGGGCTCTACGAGCAGTACTTC. Translation gives CASSPKTGTSGLYEQYF.

The chain employs TRBV6-5 and TRBJ2-1; 8 bases fit TRBD2. Losses at the gene ends were 6 bases for V and 8 bases for J; bases not matched to a gene: 12. Germline assignment: CDR1 MNHEY and CDR2 SVGAGI. The CDR3 runs to 15 residues. The CDR3 DNA reads TGTGCCAGCAGGGGAATAGCGGGAATGATACATGAGCAGTTCTTC. Its translation is CASRGIAGMIHEQFF.

This rearrangement joins TRBV10-3 to TRBJ2-5; tentatively, D is TRBD2 (6 bases). Trimming stripped 3 bases from V and 1 base from J, with 12 bases between. The CDR3 loop spans 15 amino acids. Per the germline V gene, CDR1 is ENHRY and CDR2 is SYGVKD. DNA for the CDR3: TGTGCCATCAGTGAACGGCGGGAAACCCAAGAGACCCAGTACTTC. Translating gives CAISERRETQETQYF.

The rearrangement links TRBV19 to TRBJ1-6; 8 bases fit TRBD1. Losses at the gene ends were 7 bases for V and 3 bases for J; bases not matched to a gene: 11. This CDR3 is built from 17 residues. Looked up from germline, CDR1 is LNHDA and CDR2 is SQIVND (reference sequence). The DNA for the CDR3 is TGTGCCAGTAAATCGGGACAGGCACCCAACTATAATTCACCCCTCCACTTT. It yields the protein CASKSGQAPNYNSPLHF.

The rearrangement links TRBV6-6 to TRBJ2-7; 7 positions agree with TRBD2. V dropped 2 bases and J dropped 0; count of bases not matched to a gene: 7. The length of the CDR3 is 16 residues. CDR1 and CDR2 (germline): MNHNY, SVGAGI (reference sequence). The CDR3 nucleotides are TGTGCCAGCAGTTACGAGAGCGGGGTAAGCTCCTACGAGCAGTACTTC. This codes for CASSYESGVSSYEQYF.

CDR3 in DNA: TGTGCCAGCAGCTTAGAGGCGGGAGGCGAGCAGTACTTC. Translating it yields CASSLEAGGEQYF. This chain uses TRBV7-9 with TRBJ2-7; the match to TRBD2 covers 8 bases. Germline-derived CDR1 and CDR2 are SEHNR and FQNEAQ (reference sequence). V trimming: 1 base; J trimming: 6 bases; junction bases outside the gene matches: 2. The CDR3 extends over 13 amino acids. Combining the CDR3 with reference TRBV7-9 and TRBJ2-7 gives the whole variable domain DTGVSQNPRHKITKRGQNVTFRCDPISEHNRLYWYRQTLGQGPEFLTYFQNEAQLEKSRLLSDRFSAERPKGSFSTLEIQRTEQGDSAMYLCASSLEAGGEQYFGPGTRLTVT.

The chain uses TRBV7-2 and TRBJ2-3; 12 nucleotides align to TRBD2. This CDR3 has 17 amino acids. In germline, CDR1 is SGHTA, CDR2 FQGNSA. V trimming: 4 bases; J trimming: 4 bases; junction bases outside the gene matches: 9. CDR3 sequence reads: CASSYTPRLAGADTQYF. The CDR3 DNA reads as TGTGCCAGCAGCTATACCCCGAGACTAGCGGGAGCAGATACGCAGTATTTT.

The V gene is TRBV4-1, the J gene TRBJ2-1; 7 positions match TRBD2. Germline V gene data show CDR1 as MGHRA and CDR2 as YSYEKL. Losses at the gene ends were 1 base for V and 7 bases for J; bases not matched to a gene: 7. This CDR3 region has 15 residues. The CDR3 spells CASSQGGSGLNEQFF. In DNA form, the CDR3 reads TGCGCCAGCAGCCAAGGCGGGAGTGGGTTGAATGAGCAGTTCTTC.

The CDR3 sequence is CATTQRRGYEQYF. The CDR3, as DNA: TGTGCCACCACCCAGAGGAGGGGTTACGAGCAGTACTTC. The chain combines TRBV15 with TRBJ2-7, with a tentative D call TRBD2 (6 bases). The CDR3 covers 13 residues. Trimming took off 7 bases at V and 4 bases at J, with 14 bases between the two ends. CDR1 LNHNV and CDR2 YYDKDF come from the germline V gene (reference sequence).